This TCR beta chain was documented in a study of blood T cell repertoires in COVID-19. Produced via immunoSEQ multiplex PCR; TCRdb's table is partial and in-frame only. Of 55,000 to 80,000 clones in the sample, 70% to 85% were seen once. Trimming left V 8 bases short and J 0 bases short, with 19 bases between. Germline assignment: CDR1 SEHNR and CDR2 FQNEAQ (reference sequence). This CDR3 has 16 amino acids. This TCR was sampled from a woman aged 80 or over with active or convalescent COVID-19. The J gene is TRBJ1-1, the V gene TRBV7-9, with D possibly matching TRBD1 (6 bases). The material sequenced was peripheral blood. CDR3 DNA sequence: TGTGCCAGCGCCCCCCGGGACAAGTACATGAACACTGAAGCTTTCTTT. This encodes CASAPRDKYMNTEAFF.